This T cell receptor (beta chain) appears in the sequencing data of a study of blood T cell repertoires in COVID-19. On the study more broadly: Sources were T cells, B-cell-depleted T cells, or PBMCs; the material itself was cDNA or gDNA.

Produced via immunoSEQ multiplex PCR; TCRdb's table is partial and in-frame only. This table holds about 480,000 clones, 87% found once. V lost 5 bases and J 1 base, leaving 15 bases between the germline ends. Germline lookup yields CDR1 SGHVS and CDR2 FQNEAQ. The CDR3 runs 15 residues. This clonotype was sampled from a woman younger than 35 with acute COVID-19. The sample comprised PBMCs or T cells enriched from blood (not recorded which). V usage is TRBV7-8 and J usage is TRBJ2-7, with D unclear. CDR3 region: CASSPARLQSYEQYF. The CDR3 nucleotides are TGTGCCAGCAGCCCAGCTCGCTTACAGTCCTACGAGCAGTACTTC.